The sequence of this T cell receptor beta chain was determined in a study of blood T cell repertoires in COVID-19. This CDR3 comprises 13 residues. Trimming removed 4 bases from V and 5 bases from J; junction bases left unmatched: 3. The V gene's germline CDR1 is SGDLS and CDR2 YYNGEE. Some clones are missing from TCRdb's copy, which holds only in-frame ones; the method was immunoSEQ multiplex PCR. Of under 150,000 clones in the sample, about 81% were seen once. V usage is TRBV9 and J usage is TRBJ2-1; 7 bases map to TRBD2. The sequenced sample consisted of peripheral blood. The TCR originated in a woman older than 75 with acute or convalescent COVID-19. CDR3 nucleotide sequence: TGTGCCAGCAGCCCCCTAGCGGACAATGAGCAGTTCTTC. Protein: CASSPLADNEQFF.